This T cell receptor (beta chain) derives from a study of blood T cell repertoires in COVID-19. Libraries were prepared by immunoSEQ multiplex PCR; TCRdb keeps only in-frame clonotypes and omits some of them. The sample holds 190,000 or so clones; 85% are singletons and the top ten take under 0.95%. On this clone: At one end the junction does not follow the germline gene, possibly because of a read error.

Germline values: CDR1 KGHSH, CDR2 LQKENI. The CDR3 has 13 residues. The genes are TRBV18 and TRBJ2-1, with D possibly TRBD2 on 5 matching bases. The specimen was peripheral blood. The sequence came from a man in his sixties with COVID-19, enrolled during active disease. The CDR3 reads CASSPPTGGEQFF. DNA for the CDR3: TGTGCCAGCTCTCCACCAACTGGAGGCGAGCAGTTCTTC.